One T cell receptor beta chain is described in this entry. Antigen: not known. The ends were cut back, 3 bases at V and 4 bases at J, with 11 bases in the middle. CDR1 is SEHNR and CDR2 is FQNEAQ in the germline V gene (reference sequence). CDR3 length: 14 amino acids. This record belongs to a study of T cell responses to AZD1222 COVID-19 vaccine. About the research overall: Second-dose schedules of about 4 or about 12 weeks were combined. Regarding the study as a whole: Increased Spike-specific TCR breadth and depth were observed after two AZD1222 doses. Scientists sampled the repertoires only once the peak T cell response had passed. Reportedly, nearly half of unique spike TCRs recognized epitopes outside B.1.351/B.1.1.7 mutations.

Data came from immunoSEQ multiplex PCR; TCRdb stores just in-frame clones and leaves some out. The data show fewer than 75,000 clones, 85% seen once. Here the sequenced sample was peripheral blood, taken on day 0 of AZD1222 vaccination. The TCR was taken from an adult in good health. The V call is TRBV7-9, the J call TRBJ2-3; D gene uncertain. This CDR3 reads CASSLAHAADTQYF. Written as DNA, the CDR3 is TGTGCCAGCAGCTTGGCCCACGCAGCAGATACGCAGTATTTT.